A selection of T cell receptor beta chains follows, all from one sample in a study of blood T cell repertoires in COVID-19. The protocol was immunoSEQ multiplex PCR, while the TCRdb copy is restricted to in-frame clones and leaves out a portion. The table shows 140,000 to 150,000 clones, with 65% to 90% occurring only once. Sequenced: peripheral blood. The receptors derive from a man in his 60s with active or convalescent COVID-19. CDR3s include the opening cysteine and the closing phenylalanine or tryptophan. A D gene is named only where the DNA matches it firmly. Some rows have no size entry. The others give once, few or many, or a class for an expanded clone.

TRBV5-1,TRBJ2-2,NA,NA,CASSLGTVNTGELFF,TGCGCCAGCAGCTTGGGGACAGTGAACACCGGGGAGCTGTTTTTT
TRBV28,TRBJ1-1,NA,NA,CASSFSLVVGKMNTEAFF,TGTGCCAGCAGCTTTTCTCTCGTCGTTGGCAAAATGAACACTGAAGCTTTCTTT
TRBV4-1,TRBJ2-3,NA,NA,CASSQALAASSTDTQYF,TGCGCCAGCAGCCAAGCTTTAGCAGCGTCTAGCACAGATACGCAGTATTTT
TRBV7-9,TRBJ2-3,NA,TRBD2,CASSLTRRLAGETDTQYF,TGTGCCAGCAGCTTAACGCGTAGGTTAGCGGGGGAGACAGATACGCAGTATTTT
TRBV4-3,TRBJ2-1,NA,NA,CASSQDGGIRAGSYNEQFF,TGCGCCAGCAGCCAAGATGGGGGCATTAGGGCAGGCTCCTACAATGAGCAGTTCTTC
TRBV7-8,TRBJ2-3,NA,TRBD1,CASSLEATGGLITDTQYF,TGTGCCAGCAGCTTAGAGGCGACAGGGGGCTTGATTACAGATACGCAGTATTTT
TRBV27,TRBJ1-1,NA,NA,CASSLDRSLTEAFF,TGTGCCAGCAGTTTGGACAGATCCTTGACTGAAGCTTTCTTT
TRBV9,TRBJ1-5,NA,TRBD1,CASSQTGVGQPQHF,TGTGCCAGCAGCCAGACAGGGGTCGGTCAGCCCCAGCATTTT
TRBV28,TRBJ1-6,NA,TRBD1,CASSLRQGARSPLHF,TGTGCCAGCAGTCTCCGACAGGGGGCGAGGTCACCCCTCCACTTT
TRBV6-5,TRBJ1-6,NA,TRBD1,CASSSAGQGWDSPLHF,TGTGCCAGCAGTTCCGCCGGACAGGGGTGGGATTCACCCCTCCACTTT
TRBV5-1,TRBJ1-4,NA,NA,CASSTGQSPLYNEKLFF,TGCGCCAGCAGCACCGGACAGTCACCGCTTTATAATGAAAAACTGTTTTTT
TRBV12-3/TRBV12-4,TRBJ1-2,NA,NA,CASSLAIQYGYTF,TGTGCCAGCAGTTTAGCGATACAGTATGGCTACACCTTC
TRBV18,TRBJ1-1,NA,NA,CASSPYDLAGLDTEAFF,TGTGCCAGCTCTCCCTACGACCTCGCAGGGCTGGACACTGAAGCTTTCTTT
TRBV24-1,TRBJ2-3,once,NA,CATGGGTDTQYF,TGTGCCACCGGCGGTGGCACAGATACGCAGTATTTT
TRBV28,TRBJ1-1,NA,NA,CASSFPGNTEAFF,TGTGCCAGCAGTTTCCCCGGGAACACTGAAGCTTTCTTT
TRBV5-1,TRBJ2-5,NA,TRBD2,CASSLAGWGGETQYF,TGCGCCAGCAGCTTGGCCGGCTGGGGGGGAGAGACCCAGTACTTC
TRBV27,TRBJ2-3,NA,TRBD1,CASSSISTGGTDTQYF,TGTGCCAGCAGTTCGATTTCGACAGGGGGCACAGATACGCAGTATTTT
TRBV9,TRBJ2-1,NA,TRBD2,CASSLSALAGGYNEQFF,TGTGCCAGCAGCCTTAGCGCTCTAGCGGGGGGATACAATGAGCAGTTCTTC
TRBV4-3,TRBJ2-7,NA,NA,CASSQVDSNSYEQYF,TGCGCCAGCAGCCAAGTGGACAGTAACTCCTACGAGCAGTACTTC
TRBV11-2,TRBJ1-5,NA,NA,CASSFSDDQPQHF,TGTGCCAGCAGCTTTAGCGATGATCAGCCCCAGCATTTT
TRBV10-3,TRBJ2-2,few,TRBD1,CAIRGQGRTGELFF,TGTGCCATCAGGGGACAGGGAAGGACCGGGGAGCTGTTTTTT
TRBV27,TRBJ1-1,NA,NA,CASSRYRANTEAFF,TGTGCCAGCAGTCGATACAGGGCTAACACTGAAGCTTTCTTT
TRBV24-1,TRBJ2-5,once,NA,CATSDLTGRKETQYF,TGTGCCACCAGTGATTTGACAGGGCGAAAAGAGACCCAGTACTTC
TRBV10-1,TRBJ2-1,NA,TRBD2,CASSISGSHNEQFF,TGCGCCAGCAGCATCAGCGGGAGTCACAATGAGCAGTTCTTC
TRBV11-3,TRBJ2-5,NA,NA,CASSLARGQRTQYF,TGTGCCAGCAGCTTAGCGCGGGGTCAGCGGACCCAGTACTTC
TRBV7-2,TRBJ2-5,NA,TRBD1,CASSLVQGSQETQYF,TGTGCCAGCAGCTTAGTACAGGGGAGTCAAGAGACCCAGTACTTC